These T cell receptor beta chains were read from a single sample in a study of OX40 agonist ivuxolimab in advanced cancers. This table comes from immunoSEQ multiplex PCR, and its TCRdb copy is limited to in-frame clones, with some not included. The table shows about 49,000 clones, with around 84% occurring only once. The material sequenced was CD4+ or CD8+ T cells sorted from blood, taken in a trial of the OX40 agonist ivuxolimab. Receptors originate from an adult with an advanced solid tumor such as melanoma, head and neck, liver or kidney cancer. Each CDR3 is given with its conserved first and last residue. D genes are given only for firm matches. Size is stated for part of the rows, as once, few or many counts, or as a class when the clone is expanded.

>TRBJ1-2|TRBV6-5|-|-
CASSENGYTF
TGTGCCAGCAGTGAAAATGGCTACACCTTC
>TRBJ2-3|TRBV27|TRBD2|-
CASRRLAGRGDTQYF
TGTGCCAGCAGGCGACTAGCGGGACGGGGAGATACGCAGTATTTT
>TRBJ2-7|TRBV5-1|TRBD2|-
CASSLGGTSGSYEQYF
TGCGCCAGCAGCTTGGGCGGGACTAGCGGGAGCTACGAGCAGTACTTC
>TRBJ2-3|TRBV27|-|-
CASSSNTDTQYF
TGTGCCAGCAGTTCCAACACAGATACGCAGTATTTT
>TRBJ2-7|TRBV5-1|-|-
CASSLLGEKNEQYF
TGCGCCAGCAGCCTGTTGGGGGAAAAGAACGAGCAGTACTTC
>TRBJ2-5|TRBV11-1|-|once
CASTPGEAETQYF
TGTGCCAGCACCCCCGGGGAGGCAGAGACCCAGTACTTC
>TRBJ2-7|TRBV7-7|-|-
CASSLATGPPYEQYF
TGTGCTAGCAGCTTAGCAACCGGACCACCCTACGAGCAGTACTTC
>TRBJ2-3|TRBV6-5|TRBD2|-
CASTPGRRDTQYF
TGTGCCAGCACCCCCGGGAGGAGAGATACGCAGTATTTT
>TRBJ1-1|TRBV9|-|-
CASSVGLGVAEAFF
TGTGCCAGCAGCGTAGGTCTGGGGGTCGCTGAAGCTTTCTTT
>TRBJ2-6|TRBV5-6|-|-
CASSWRPGVNPGANVLTF
TGTGCCAGCAGCTGGAGGCCAGGGGTAAACCCTGGGGCCAACGTCCTGACTTTC
>TRBJ1-1|TRBV28|-|-
CASKGPSNTEAFF
TGTGCCAGCAAGGGGCCCTCGAACACTGAAGCTTTCTTT
>TRBJ2-1|TRBV7-8|TRBD1|-
CASTRDRPVNEQFF
TGTGCCAGCACTCGGGACAGGCCGGTGAATGAGCAGTTCTTC
>TRBJ2-1|TRBV28|TRBD2|-
CASSPGLAGYKRVGNEQFF
TGTGCCAGCAGTCCGGGACTAGCGGGATATAAACGGGTAGGGAATGAGCAGTTCTTC
>TRBJ2-7|TRBV21-1|-|-
CASSRLTGYVEQYF
TGTGCCAGCAGCAGACTAACAGGTTACGTGGAGCAGTACTTC
>TRBJ1-4|TRBV1|-|-
CTSSSDRLNEKLFF
TGCACCAGCAGCTCGGACAGGTTAAATGAAAAACTGTTTTTT
>TRBJ1-1|TRBV28|-|-
CASGVGNTEAFF
TGTGCCAGTGGGGTTGGGAACACTGAAGCTTTCTTT
>TRBJ1-2|TRBV19|TRBD1|-
CASTEGSGGAIYGYTF
TGTGCCAGTACCGAAGGCTCAGGGGGCGCGATCTATGGCTACACCTTC
>TRBJ2-6|TRBV25-1|-|-
CASSEWKGSGANVLTF
TGTGCCAGCAGTGAATGGAAGGGCTCTGGGGCCAACGTCCTGACTTTC
>TRBJ1-2|TRBV19|-|-
CASSIPRVAANYGYTF
TGTGCCAGTAGCATCCCCCGGGTAGCCGCAAACTATGGCTACACCTTC
>TRBJ2-6|TRBV10-1|-|-
CASSIGMIAQSRANVLTF
TGCGCCAGCAGTATCGGCATGATCGCACAAAGTCGGGCCAACGTCCTGACTTTC
>TRBJ2-7|TRBV7-2|-|few
CASSLGGISYEQYF
TGTGCCAGCAGCTTAGGGGGGATCTCCTACGAGCAGTACTTC
>TRBJ1-1|TRBV20-1|-|few
CSARIQGQAFF
TGCAGTGCTAGGATCCAGGGCCAAGCTTTCTTT
>TRBJ2-7|TRBV27|-|-
CASSLSGAGYEQYF
TGTGCCAGCAGTTTATCGGGCGCGGGTTACGAGCAGTACTTC
>TRBJ2-7|TRBV6-6|-|-
CASSDPGIPRVEQYF
TGTGCCAGCAGTGATCCGGGTATCCCCCGGGTCGAGCAGTACTTC
>TRBJ2-1|TRBV9|-|-
CASSVAAPSYNEQFF
TGTGCCAGCAGCGTAGCGGCCCCGTCCTACAATGAGCAGTTCTTC
>TRBJ1-2|TRBV5-1|-|-
CASSYDNYGYTF
TGCGCCAGCAGCTACGATAACTATGGCTACACCTTC
>TRBJ2-7|TRBV10-3|-|-
CAISDRAYEQYF
TGTGCCATCAGTGACAGAGCCTACGAGCAGTACTTC
>TRBJ1-1|TRBV11-2|TRBD1|-
CASSPGTGGEAFF
TGTGCCAGCAGCCCCGGGACAGGGGGTGAAGCTTTCTTT
>TRBJ1-2|TRBV2|-|-
CASSVMEGDGYTF
TGTGCCAGCAGTGTCATGGAGGGAGATGGCTACACCTTC
>TRBJ1-1|TRBV12-1|-|-
CASSDGQGQPQPDYLATEAFF
TGTGCCAGCAGCGACGGACAGGGGCAGCCTCAACCCGATTATTTAGCGACTGAAGCTTTCTTT
>TRBJ2-7|TRBV14|-|-
CASSQTPRYLNTYEQYF
TGTGCCAGCAGCCAAACCCCTAGATACTTAAATACCTACGAGCAGTACTTC
>TRBJ2-4|TRBV28|-|-
CASSLWLEPRTPIAKNIQYF
TGTGCCAGCAGTTTGTGGCTAGAACCGAGAACTCCGATAGCCAAAAACATTCAGTACTTC
>TRBJ2-6|TRBV5-8|-|-
CASRSTQSRANVLTF
TGTGCCAGCAGATCCACACAAAGTCGGGCCAACGTCCTGACTTTC
>TRBJ2-5|TRBV27|-|once
CASSLRAGEETQYF
TGTGCCAGCAGTTTACGAGCGGGCGAAGAGACCCAGTACTTC
>TRBJ2-1|TRBV29-1|-|-
CSVPTAFGYNEQFF
TGCAGCGTCCCAACGGCATTTGGGTACAATGAGCAGTTCTTC
>TRBJ2-3|TRBV19|-|-
CASSSRPLATDTQYF
TGTGCCAGTAGTAGTCGGCCCCTCGCCACAGATACGCAGTATTTT
>TRBJ1-5|TRBV28|-|-
CASSLRQSNQPQHF
TGTGCCAGCAGCTTACGGCAGAGCAATCAGCCCCAGCATTTT
>TRBJ1-5|TRBV28|TRBD1|-
CASRPPPDRVRNQPQHF
TGTGCCAGCAGGCCTCCCCCCGACAGGGTACGGAATCAGCCCCAGCATTTT
>TRBJ2-7|TRBV5-1|-|-
CASRETTYEQYF
TGCGCCAGCAGGGAAACCACCTACGAGCAGTACTTC
>TRBJ2-7|TRBV4-1|-|-
CASSQSPLGAPLYEQYF
TGCGCCAGCAGCCAATCCCCCCTGGGGGCCCCCCTCTACGAGCAGTACTTC
>TRBJ2-3|TRBV5-1|TRBD1|-
CASSSPGQGGDTQYF
TGCGCCAGCAGCTCGCCGGGACAGGGGGGAGATACGCAGTATTTT
>TRBJ1-1|TRBV20-1|-|few
CSAPLVEAFF
TGCAGTGCCCCACTGGTTGAAGCTTTCTTT
>TRBJ2-1|TRBV19|TRBD2|-
CASSIEAGSYNEQFF
TGTGCCAGTAGTATTGAAGCGGGATCCTACAATGAGCAGTTCTTC
>TRBJ2-7|TRBV28|TRBD2|few
CASSPTSSGGNYEQYF
TGTGCCAGCAGTCCCACCTCTAGCGGGGGGAACTACGAGCAGTACTTC
>TRBJ1-2|TRBV20-1|-|-
CSAPGYGYTF
TGCAGTGCACCGGGCTATGGCTACACCTTC
>TRBJ2-6|TRBV6-6|-|-
CASGYRGSGANVLTF
TGTGCCAGCGGATACCGAGGCTCTGGGGCCAACGTCCTGACTTTC
>TRBJ2-7|TRBV5-1|TRBD1|once
CASSLRDRDYEQYF
TGCGCCAGCAGCTTGCGGGACAGGGATTACGAGCAGTACTTC
>TRBJ2-1|TRBV4-3|-|few
CASTSGLNGAEQFF
TGCGCCAGCACCTCCGGGCTTAATGGGGCTGAGCAGTTCTTC
>TRBJ2-1|TRBV7-2|TRBD2|-
CASSLWTSGRAGDEQFF
TGTGCCAGCAGCCTTTGGACTAGCGGGAGGGCGGGGGATGAGCAGTTCTTC